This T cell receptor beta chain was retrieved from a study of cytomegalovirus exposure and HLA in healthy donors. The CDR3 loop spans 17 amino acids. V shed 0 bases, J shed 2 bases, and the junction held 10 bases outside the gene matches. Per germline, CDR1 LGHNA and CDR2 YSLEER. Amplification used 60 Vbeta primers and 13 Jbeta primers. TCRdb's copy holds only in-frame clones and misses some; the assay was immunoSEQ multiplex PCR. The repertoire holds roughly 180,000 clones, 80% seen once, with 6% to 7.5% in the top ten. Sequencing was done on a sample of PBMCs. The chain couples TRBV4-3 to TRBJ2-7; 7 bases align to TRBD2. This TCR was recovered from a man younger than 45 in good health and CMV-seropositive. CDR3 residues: CASSQDSQRGFPYEQYF. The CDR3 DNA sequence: TGCGCCAGCAGCCAAGATTCCCAGCGGGGCTTCCCCTACGAGCAGTACTTC.